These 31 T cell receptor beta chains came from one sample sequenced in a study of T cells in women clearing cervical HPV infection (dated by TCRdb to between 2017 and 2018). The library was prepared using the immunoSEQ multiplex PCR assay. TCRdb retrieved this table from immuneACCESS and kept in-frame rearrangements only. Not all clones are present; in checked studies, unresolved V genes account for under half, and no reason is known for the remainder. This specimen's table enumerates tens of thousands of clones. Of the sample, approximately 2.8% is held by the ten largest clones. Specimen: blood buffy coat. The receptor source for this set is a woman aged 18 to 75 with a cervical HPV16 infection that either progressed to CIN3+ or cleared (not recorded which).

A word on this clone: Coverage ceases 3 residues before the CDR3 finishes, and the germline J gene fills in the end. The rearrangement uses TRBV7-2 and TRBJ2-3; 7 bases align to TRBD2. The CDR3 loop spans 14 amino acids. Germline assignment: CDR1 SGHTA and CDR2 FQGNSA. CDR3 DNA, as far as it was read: TGTGCCAGCAGCTTAGACCGGGGGGTTGAGACG. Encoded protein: CASSLDRGVET. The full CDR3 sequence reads CASSLDRGVETQYF.

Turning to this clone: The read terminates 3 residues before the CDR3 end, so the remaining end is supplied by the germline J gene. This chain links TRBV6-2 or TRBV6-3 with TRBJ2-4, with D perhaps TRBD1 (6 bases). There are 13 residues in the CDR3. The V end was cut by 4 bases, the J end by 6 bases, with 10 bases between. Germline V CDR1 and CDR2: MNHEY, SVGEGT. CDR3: CASSFQGPNIQYF. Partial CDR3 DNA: TGTGCCAGCAGTTTCCAGGGGCCAAACATT.

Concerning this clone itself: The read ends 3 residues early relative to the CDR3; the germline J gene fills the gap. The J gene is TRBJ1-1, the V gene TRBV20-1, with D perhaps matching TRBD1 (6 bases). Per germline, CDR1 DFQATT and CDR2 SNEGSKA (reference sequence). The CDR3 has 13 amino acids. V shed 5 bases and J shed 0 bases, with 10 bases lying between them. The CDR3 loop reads CSAHRELNTEAFF. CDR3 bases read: TGCAGTGCTCACAGGGAATTGAACACTGAA.

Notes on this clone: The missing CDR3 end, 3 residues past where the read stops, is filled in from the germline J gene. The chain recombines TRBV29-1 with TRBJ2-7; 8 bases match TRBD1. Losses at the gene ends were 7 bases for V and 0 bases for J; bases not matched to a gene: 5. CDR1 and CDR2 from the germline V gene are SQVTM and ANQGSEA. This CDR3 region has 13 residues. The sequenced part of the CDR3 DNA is TGCAGCGCCAGGACAGGGAACTCCTACGAG. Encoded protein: CSARTGNSYE. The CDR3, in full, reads CSARTGNSYEQYF.

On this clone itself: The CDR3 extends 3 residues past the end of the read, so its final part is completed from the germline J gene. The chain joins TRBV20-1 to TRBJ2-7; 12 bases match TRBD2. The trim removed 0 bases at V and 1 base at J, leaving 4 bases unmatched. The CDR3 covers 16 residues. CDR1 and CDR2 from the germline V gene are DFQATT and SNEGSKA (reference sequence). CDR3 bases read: TGCAGTGCTAGAGAGGGGACTAGCGGGCATTCCTACGAG. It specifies CSAREGTSGHSYE. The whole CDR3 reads CSAREGTSGHSYEQYF.

This CDR3 reads CASSSGTGTYEQYF. CDR3 DNA, as far as it was read: TGTGCCAGCAGCTCCGGGACAGGGACATACGAG. The V gene is TRBV2, the J gene TRBJ2-7; TRBD1 matches at 9 bases. The sequence runs out 3 residues before the end of the CDR3; the remainder is reconstructed from the germline J gene. With 6 bases clipped from V and 4 bases from J, the junction kept 7 bases outside the gene matches. The CDR3 is 14 amino acids. The germline CDR1 and CDR2 sequences are SNHLY and FYNNEI.

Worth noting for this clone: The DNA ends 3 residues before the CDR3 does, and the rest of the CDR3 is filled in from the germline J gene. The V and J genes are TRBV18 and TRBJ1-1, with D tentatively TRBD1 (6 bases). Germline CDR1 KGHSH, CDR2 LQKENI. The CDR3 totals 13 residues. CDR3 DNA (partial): TGTGCCAGCTCACCAAACAGGGAGGAGACA. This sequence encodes CASSPNREET. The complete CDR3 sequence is CASSPNREETAFF.

The CDR3 here is CASSPGTGGYIDTQYF. CDR3 DNA, as far as it was read: TGTGCCAGCAGTCCCGGGACAGGGGGCTACATAGATACG. The chain employs TRBV6-4 and TRBJ2-3, with TRBD1 matching over 12 bases. The sequenced fragment ends 3 residues before the CDR3 boundary, so the rest is inferred from the germline J gene. The J segment lost 5 bases and the V segment lost 5 bases, leaving 8 bases of the junction unmatched. Germline V gene data show CDR1 as MRHNA and CDR2 as SNTAGT. This CDR3 has 16 residues.

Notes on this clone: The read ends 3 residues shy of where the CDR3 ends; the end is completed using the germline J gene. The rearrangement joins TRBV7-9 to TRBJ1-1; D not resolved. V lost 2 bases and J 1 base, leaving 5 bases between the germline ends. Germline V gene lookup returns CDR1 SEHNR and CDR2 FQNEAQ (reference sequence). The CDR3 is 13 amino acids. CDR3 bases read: TGTGCCAGCAGCTTATTCGGGAACACTGAA. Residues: CASSLFGNTE. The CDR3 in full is CASSLFGNTEAFF.

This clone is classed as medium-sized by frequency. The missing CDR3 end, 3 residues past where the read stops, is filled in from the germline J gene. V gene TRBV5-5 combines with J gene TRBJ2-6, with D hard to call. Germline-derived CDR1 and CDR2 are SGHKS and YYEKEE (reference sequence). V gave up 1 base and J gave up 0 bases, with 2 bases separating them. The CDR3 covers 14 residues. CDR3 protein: CASSLRSGANVLTF. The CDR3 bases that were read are TGTGCCAGCAGCTTGCGCTCTGGGGCCAACGTC. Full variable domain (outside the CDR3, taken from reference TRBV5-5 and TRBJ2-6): DAGVTQSPTHLIKTRGQQVTLRCSPISGHKSVSWYQQVLGQGPQFIFQYYEKEERGRGNFPDRFSARQFPNYSSELNVNALLLGDSALYLCASSLRSGANVLTFGAGSRLTVL.

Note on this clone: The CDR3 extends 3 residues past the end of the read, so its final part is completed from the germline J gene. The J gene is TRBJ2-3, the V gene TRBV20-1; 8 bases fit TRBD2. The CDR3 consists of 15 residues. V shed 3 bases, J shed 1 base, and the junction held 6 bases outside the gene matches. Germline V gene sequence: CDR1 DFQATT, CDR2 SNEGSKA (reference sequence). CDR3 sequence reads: CSASVVAGRTDTQYF. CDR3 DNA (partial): TGCAGTGCTAGTGTAGTAGCGGGACGCACAGATACG.

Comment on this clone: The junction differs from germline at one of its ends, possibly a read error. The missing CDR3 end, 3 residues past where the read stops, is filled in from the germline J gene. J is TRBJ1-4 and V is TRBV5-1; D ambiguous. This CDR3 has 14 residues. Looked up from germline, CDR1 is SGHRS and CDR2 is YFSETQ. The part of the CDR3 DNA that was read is TGCGCCGGCAGCTTGGTGGCAGGTAATGAAAAA. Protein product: CAGSLVAGNEK. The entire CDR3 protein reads CAGSLVAGNEKLFF. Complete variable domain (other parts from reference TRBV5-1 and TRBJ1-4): KAGVTQTPRYLIKTRGQQVTLSCSPISGHRSVSWYQQTPGQGLQFLFEYFSETQRNKGNFPGRFSGRQFSNSRSEMNVSTLELGDSALYLCAGSLVAGNEKLFFGSGTQLSVL.

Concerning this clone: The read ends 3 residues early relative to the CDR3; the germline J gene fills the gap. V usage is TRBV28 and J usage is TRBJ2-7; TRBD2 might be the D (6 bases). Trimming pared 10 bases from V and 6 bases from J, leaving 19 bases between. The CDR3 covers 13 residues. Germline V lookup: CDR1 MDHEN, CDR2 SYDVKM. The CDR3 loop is CATTIGGFVEQYF. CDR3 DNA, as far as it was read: TGTGCCACCACAATAGGAGGGTTTGTCGAG.

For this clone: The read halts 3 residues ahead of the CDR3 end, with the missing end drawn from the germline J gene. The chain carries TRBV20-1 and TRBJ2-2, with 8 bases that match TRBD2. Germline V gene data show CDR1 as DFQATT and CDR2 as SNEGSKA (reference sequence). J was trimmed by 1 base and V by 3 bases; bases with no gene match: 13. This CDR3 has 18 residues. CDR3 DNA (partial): TGCAGTGCTAGTATTCGCGGGGGGCGGGAGTGGAACACCGGGGAG. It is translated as CSASIRGGREWNTGE. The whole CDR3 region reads CSASIRGGREWNTGELFF.

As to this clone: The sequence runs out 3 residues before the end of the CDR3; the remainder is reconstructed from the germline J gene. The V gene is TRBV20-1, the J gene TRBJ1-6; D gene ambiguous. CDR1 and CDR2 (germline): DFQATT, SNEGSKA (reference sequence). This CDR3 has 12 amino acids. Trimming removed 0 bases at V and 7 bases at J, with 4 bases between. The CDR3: CSARDQNSPLHF. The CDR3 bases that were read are TGCAGTGCTAGAGATCAAAATTCACCC.

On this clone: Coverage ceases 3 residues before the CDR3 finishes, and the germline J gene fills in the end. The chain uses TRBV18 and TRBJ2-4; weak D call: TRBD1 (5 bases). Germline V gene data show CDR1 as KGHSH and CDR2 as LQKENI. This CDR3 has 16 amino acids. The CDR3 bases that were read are TGTGCCAGCTCACCGGCGCAGGGCTCCCTTAACTATGGT. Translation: CASSPAQGSLNYG. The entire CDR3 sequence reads CASSPAQGSLNYGQYF.

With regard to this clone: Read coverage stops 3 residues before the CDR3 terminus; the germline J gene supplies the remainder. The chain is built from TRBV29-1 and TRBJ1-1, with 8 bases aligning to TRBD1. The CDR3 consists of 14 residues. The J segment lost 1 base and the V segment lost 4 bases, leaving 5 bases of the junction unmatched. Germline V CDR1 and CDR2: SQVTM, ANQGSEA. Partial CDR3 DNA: TGCAGCGTTGCAGGGGACAGGTCGAACACTGAA. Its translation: CSVAGDRSNTE. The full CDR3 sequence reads CSVAGDRSNTEAFF.

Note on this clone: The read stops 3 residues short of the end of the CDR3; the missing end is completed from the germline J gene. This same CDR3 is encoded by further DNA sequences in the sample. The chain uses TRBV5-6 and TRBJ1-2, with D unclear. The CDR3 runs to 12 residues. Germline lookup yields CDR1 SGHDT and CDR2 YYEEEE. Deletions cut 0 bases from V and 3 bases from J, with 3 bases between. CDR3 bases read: TGTGCCAGCAGCTTGGCTGACTATGGC. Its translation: CASSLADYG. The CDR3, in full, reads CASSLADYGYTF.

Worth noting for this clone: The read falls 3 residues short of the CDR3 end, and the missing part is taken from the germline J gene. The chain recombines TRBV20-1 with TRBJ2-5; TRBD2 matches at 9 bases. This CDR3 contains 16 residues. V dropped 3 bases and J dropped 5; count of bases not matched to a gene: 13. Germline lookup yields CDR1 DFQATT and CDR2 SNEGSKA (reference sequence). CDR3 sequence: CSASGGGRGGTETQYF. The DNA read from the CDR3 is TGCAGTGCTAGTGGAGGAGGGCGGGGGGGCACTGAGACC.

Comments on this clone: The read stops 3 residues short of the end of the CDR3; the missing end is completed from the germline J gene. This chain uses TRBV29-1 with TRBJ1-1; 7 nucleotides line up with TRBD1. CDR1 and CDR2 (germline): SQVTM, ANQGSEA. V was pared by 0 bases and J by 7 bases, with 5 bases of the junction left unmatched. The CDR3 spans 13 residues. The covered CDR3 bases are TGCAGCGTTGAAGAGGGGACAGCCTTTGAA. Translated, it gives CSVEEGTAFE. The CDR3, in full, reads CSVEEGTAFEAFF.

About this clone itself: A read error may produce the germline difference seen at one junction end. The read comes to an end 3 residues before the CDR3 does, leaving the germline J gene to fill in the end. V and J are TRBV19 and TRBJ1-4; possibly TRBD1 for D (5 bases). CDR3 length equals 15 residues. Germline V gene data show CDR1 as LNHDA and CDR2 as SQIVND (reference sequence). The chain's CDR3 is CASSVDSSGANVLFF. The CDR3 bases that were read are TGTGCCAGTAGTGTAGACAGCTCTGGGGCCAACGTA.

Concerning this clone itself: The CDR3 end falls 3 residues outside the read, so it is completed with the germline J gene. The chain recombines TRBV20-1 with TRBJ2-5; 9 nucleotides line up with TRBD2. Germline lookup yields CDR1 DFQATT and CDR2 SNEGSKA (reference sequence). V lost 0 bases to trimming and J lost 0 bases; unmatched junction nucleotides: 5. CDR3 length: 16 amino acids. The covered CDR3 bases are TGCAGTGCTAGAGACAGCGGGGGGATGTACCAAGAGACC. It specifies CSARDSGGMYQET. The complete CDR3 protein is CSARDSGGMYQETQYF.

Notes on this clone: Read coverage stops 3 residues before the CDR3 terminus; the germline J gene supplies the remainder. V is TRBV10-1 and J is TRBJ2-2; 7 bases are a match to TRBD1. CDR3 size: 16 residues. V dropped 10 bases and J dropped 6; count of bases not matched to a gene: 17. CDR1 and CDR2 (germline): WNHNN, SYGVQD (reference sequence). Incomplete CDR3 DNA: TGCGCCACCACACACCGTAGGGGGCGTTATCCCGGGGAG. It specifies CATTHRRGRYPGE. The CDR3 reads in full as CATTHRRGRYPGELFF.

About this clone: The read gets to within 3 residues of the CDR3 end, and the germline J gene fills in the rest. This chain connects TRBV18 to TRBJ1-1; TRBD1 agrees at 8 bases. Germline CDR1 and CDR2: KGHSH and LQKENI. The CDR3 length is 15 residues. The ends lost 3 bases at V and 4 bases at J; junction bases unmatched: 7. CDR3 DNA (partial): TGTGCCAGCTCACCTGATTCAGGGGGCCTCACTGAA. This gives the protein CASSPDSGGLTE. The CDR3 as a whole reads CASSPDSGGLTEAFF.

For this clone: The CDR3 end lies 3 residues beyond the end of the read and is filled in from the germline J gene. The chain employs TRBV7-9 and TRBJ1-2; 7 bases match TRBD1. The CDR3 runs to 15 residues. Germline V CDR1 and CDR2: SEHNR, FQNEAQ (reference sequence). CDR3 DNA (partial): TGTGCCAGCAGCATAGGATACAGGGGCGCTCGGGGC. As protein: CASSIGYRGARG. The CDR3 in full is CASSIGYRGARGYTF.

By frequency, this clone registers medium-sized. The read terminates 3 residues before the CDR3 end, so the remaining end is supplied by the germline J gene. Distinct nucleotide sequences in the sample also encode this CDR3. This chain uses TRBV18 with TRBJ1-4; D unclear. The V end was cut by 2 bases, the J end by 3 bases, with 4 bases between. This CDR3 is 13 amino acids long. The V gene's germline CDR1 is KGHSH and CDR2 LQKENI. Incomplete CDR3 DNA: TGTGCCAGCTCACCAAGCTCTAATGAAAAA. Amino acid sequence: CASSPSSNEK. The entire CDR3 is CASSPSSNEKLFF.

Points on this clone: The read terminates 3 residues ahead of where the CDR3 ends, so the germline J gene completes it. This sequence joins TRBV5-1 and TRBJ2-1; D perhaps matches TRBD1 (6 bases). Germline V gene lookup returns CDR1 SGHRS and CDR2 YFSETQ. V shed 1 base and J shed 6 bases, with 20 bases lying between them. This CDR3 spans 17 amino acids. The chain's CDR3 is CASSLTALGTPLNEQFF. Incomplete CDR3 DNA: TGCGCCAGCAGCTTGACAGCACTAGGGACACCCCTCAATGAG.

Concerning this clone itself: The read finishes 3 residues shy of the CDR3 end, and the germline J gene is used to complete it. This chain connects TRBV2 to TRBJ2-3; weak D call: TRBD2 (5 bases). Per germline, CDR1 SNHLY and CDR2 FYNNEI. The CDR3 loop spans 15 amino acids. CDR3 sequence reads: CASSVAPLGNQPQYF. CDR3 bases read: TGTGCCAGCAGTGTGGCCCCACTAGGTAATCAGCCG.

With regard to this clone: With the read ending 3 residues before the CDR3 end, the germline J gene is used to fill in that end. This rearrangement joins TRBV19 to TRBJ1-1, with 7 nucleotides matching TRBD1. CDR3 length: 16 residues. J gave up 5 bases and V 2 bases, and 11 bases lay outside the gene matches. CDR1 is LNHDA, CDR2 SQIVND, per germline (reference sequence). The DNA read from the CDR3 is TGTGCCAGTAGTATAAAGTACAGGGGTAGGGGTACTGAA. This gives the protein CASSIKYRGRGTE. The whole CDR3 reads CASSIKYRGRGTEAFF.

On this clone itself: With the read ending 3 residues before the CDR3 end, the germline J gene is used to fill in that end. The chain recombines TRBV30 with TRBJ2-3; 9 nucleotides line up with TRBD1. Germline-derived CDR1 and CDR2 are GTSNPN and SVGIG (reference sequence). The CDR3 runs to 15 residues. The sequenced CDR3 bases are TGTGCCTGGAGTAGGGGACAGGGAGGCAATCAGCCG. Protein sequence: CAWSRGQGGNQP. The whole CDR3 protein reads CAWSRGQGGNQPQYF.

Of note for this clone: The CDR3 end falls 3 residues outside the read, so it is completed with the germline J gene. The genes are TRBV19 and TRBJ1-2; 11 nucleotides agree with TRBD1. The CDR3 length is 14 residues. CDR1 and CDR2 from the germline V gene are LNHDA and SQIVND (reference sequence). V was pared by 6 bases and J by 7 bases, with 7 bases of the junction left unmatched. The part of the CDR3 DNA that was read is TGTGCCAGTAGGCGGACAGGGGGCGCGGGTGGC. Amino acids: CASRRTGGAGG. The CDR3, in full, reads CASRRTGGAGGYTF.